The 10 T cell receptor beta chains below all came from one sample that was sequenced in a study of early stage breast cancer tumors. Here immunoSEQ multiplex PCR was the method, and the copy in TCRdb shows in-frame clones only, minus some. The data contain fewer than 75,000 clones, 70% to 80% of them singletons. The specimen was blood. All receptors derive from a person aged 25 to 40 with breast cancer.

The gene calls are TRBV11-3 and TRBJ2-3; TRBD1 matches at 9 bases. J gave up 2 bases and V 3 bases, and 9 bases lay outside the gene matches. The CDR3 length is 17 residues. Per germline, CDR1 SGHNT and CDR2 YENEEA. CDR3 region: CASSFNRGRGDTDTQYF. For the CDR3, the DNA is TGTGCCAGCAGCTTTAACAGGGGGCGAGGCGACACAGATACGCAGTATTTT. The complete variable domain, with remaining parts taken from reference TRBV11-3 and TRBJ2-3, reads EAGVVQSPRYKIIEKKQPVAFWCNPISGHNTLYWYLQNLGQGPELLIRYENEEAVDDSQLPKDRFSAERLKGVDSTLKIQPAELGDSAVYLCASSFNRGRGDTDTQYFGPGTRLTVL.

The chain has TRBV5-4 and TRBJ1-6; D is uncertain. CDR1 is SGHNT, CDR2 YYREEE, per germline (reference sequence). CDR3 length: 13 amino acids. Trimming removed 4 bases at V and 4 bases at J, with 6 bases between. The CDR3 loop reads CASSRAYNSPLHF. For the CDR3, the DNA is TGTGCCAGCAGCCGGGCGTATAATTCACCCCTCCACTTT.

The V gene is TRBV2, the J gene TRBJ2-6; unclear D gene. V was clipped by 6 bases and J by 6 bases, with 15 bases between them. The CDR3 consists of 15 residues. Per the germline V gene, CDR1 is SNHLY and CDR2 is FYNNEI. In nucleotides, the CDR3 is TGTGCCAGCAGCGAGGTGTACGTAGTGGCCAACGTCCTGACTTTC. It specifies CASSEVYVVANVLTF.

The chain is built from TRBV19 and TRBJ2-7, with 10 bases identical to TRBD1. Trimming removed 8 bases from V and 3 bases from J; junction bases left unmatched: 7. Germline loops: CDR1 LNHDA, CDR2 SQIVND (reference sequence). This CDR3 comprises 14 residues. The CDR3 region has the DNA TGTGCCAGTCACTTTGGGACAGGGGTCTACGAGCAGTACTTC. Its protein product is CASHFGTGVYEQYF. The full variable domain, its missing parts supplied by reference TRBV19 and TRBJ2-7, is DGGITQSPKYLFRKEGQNVTLSCEQNLNHDAMYWYRQDPGQGLRLIYYSQIVNDFQKGDIAEGYSVSREKKESFPLTVTSAQKNPTAFYLCASHFGTGVYEQYFGPGTRLTVT.

J is TRBJ1-3 and V is TRBV2; 9 bases are shared with TRBD1. With V trimmed by 2 bases and J by 2 bases, 16 bases remained unmatched. There are 20 residues in the CDR3. Germline CDR1 SNHLY, CDR2 FYNNEI. The chain's CDR3 is CASSEREGTGLLRPGNTIYF. The DNA for the CDR3 is TGTGCCAGCAGTGAAAGGGAGGGGACAGGGCTCCTCCGGCCTGGAAACACCATATATTTT.

J is TRBJ2-7 and V is TRBV14, with D possibly TRBD2 on 7 matching bases. Trimming cost V 2 bases and J 10 bases, with 15 bases left between them. The CDR3 runs to 13 residues. The germline V gene encodes CDR1 SGHDN and CDR2 FVKESK. CDR3 nucleotide sequence: TGTGCCAGCAGCCAATCCCCCGGGGGGCTCCAGTACTTC. Translated, it gives CASSQSPGGLQYF.

In this sample, this clone turned up a few times. The chain employs TRBV19 and TRBJ2-7, with D perhaps TRBD2 (5 bases). V was trimmed by 2 bases and J by 0 bases, leaving 14 bases between them. Germline CDR1 is LNHDA and CDR2 is SQIVND (reference sequence). This CDR3 region has 16 residues. CDR3 in DNA: TGTGCCAGTAGTATAATTGCAGCGGCCAGCTCCTACGAGCAGTACTTC. Protein product: CASSIIAAASSYEQYF.

The chain carries TRBV5-4 and TRBJ1-1; D ambiguous. Germline V gene sequence: CDR1 SGHNT, CDR2 YYREEE (reference sequence). CDR3 length equals 13 residues. The V and J ends lost 0 bases and 1 base respectively, with 4 bases between them. The CDR3 here is CASSLEQNTEAFF. The CDR3 DNA reads TGTGCCAGCAGCTTGGAACAGAACACTGAAGCTTTCTTT.

The chain combines TRBV7-2 with TRBJ2-3; D tentatively fits TRBD1 or TRBD2 (5 bases each). The V gene's germline CDR1 is SGHTA and CDR2 FQGNSA. Deletions cut 6 bases from V and 2 bases from J, with 12 bases between. This CDR3 contains 14 residues. The CDR3 is CASSWGGHTDTQYF. The CDR3 region has the DNA TGTGCCAGCAGTTGGGGCGGGCACACAGATACGCAGTATTTT.

This clone occurred once. The chain combines TRBV6-1 with TRBJ2-5; TRBD1 matches at 7 bases. The V and J ends lost 2 bases and 5 bases, in that order; junction bases with no gene match: 14. The CDR3 runs to 17 residues. Germline values: CDR1 MNHNS, CDR2 SASEGT. The chain's CDR3 is CASSEKGRGQGVETQYF. The CDR3 nucleotides read TGTGCCAGCAGTGAAAAGGGTAGGGGTCAGGGGGTGGAGACCCAGTACTTC.